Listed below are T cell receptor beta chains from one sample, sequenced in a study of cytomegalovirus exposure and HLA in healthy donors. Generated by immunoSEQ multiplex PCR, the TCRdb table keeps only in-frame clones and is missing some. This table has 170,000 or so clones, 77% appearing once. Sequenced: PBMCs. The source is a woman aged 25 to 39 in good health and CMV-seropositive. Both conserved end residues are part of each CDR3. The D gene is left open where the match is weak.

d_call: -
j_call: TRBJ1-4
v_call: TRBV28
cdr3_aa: CASGGQPDEKLFF

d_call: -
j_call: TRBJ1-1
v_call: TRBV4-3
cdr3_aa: CASSYAMGGDTEAFF

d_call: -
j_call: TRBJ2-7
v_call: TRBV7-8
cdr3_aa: CASSLASDTYEQYF

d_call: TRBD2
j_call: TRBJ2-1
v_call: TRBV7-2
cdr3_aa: CASSLVLSGMGLYNEQFF

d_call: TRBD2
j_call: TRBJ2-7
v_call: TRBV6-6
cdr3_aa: CASSSPREGRTYEQYF

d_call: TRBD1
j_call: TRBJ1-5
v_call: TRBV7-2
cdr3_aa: CASSLFGTGGNQPQHF

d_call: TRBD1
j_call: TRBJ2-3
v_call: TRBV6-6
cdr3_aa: CATRAGQGTDTQYF

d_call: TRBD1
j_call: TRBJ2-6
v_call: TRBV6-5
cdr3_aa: CASSRGQTNVLTF

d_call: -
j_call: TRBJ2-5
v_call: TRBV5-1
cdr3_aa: CASSWDIQETQYF

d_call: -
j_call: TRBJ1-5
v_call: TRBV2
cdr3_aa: CASSEGVQGSNQPQHF

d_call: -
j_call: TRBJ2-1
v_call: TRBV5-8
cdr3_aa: CASSPVNEQFF

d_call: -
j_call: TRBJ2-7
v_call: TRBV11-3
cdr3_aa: CASSGRLGPGEQYF

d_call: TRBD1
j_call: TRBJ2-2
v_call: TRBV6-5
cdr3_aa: CASSLQGVGGGELFF

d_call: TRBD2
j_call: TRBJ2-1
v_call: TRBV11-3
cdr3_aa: CASSSGLAAYNEQFF

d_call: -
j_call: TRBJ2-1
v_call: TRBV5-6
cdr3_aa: CASSFQGPNEQFF

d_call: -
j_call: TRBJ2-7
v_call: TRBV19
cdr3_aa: CASSRLQGGQYF

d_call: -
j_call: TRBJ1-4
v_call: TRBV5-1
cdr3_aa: CASSLVWQGGEKLFF

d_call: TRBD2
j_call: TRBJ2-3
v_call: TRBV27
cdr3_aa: CASSFGLAGGTDTQYF

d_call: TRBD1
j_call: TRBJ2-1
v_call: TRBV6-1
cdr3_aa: CASSAGQGYNEQFF

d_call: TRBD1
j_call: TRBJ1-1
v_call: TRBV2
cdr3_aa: CAIDRAEAFF

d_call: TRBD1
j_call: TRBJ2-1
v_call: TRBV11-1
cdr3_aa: CASTDGTGVYNEQFF

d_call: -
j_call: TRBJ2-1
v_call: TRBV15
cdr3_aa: CATSRDLGPSGQFF

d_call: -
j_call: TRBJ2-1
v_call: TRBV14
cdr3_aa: CASSHRRSGYTEQFF

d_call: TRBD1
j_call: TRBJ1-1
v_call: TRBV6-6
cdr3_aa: CASGPGQGAFF

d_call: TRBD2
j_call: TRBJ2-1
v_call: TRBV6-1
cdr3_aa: CASSDPGLAVLYNEQFF

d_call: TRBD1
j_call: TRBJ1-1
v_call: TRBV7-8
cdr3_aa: CASSSGQGRTEAFF

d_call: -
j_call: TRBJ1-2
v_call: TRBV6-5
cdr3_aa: CASSYLGDSYGYTF

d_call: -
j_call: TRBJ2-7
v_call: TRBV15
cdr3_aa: CATSRDVDTISYEQYF

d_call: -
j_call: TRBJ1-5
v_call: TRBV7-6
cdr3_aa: CASSLEPRSNQPQHF

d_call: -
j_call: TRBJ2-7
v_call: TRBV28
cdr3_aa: CASSLSGLPYEQYF

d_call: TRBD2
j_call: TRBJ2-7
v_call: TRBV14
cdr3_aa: CASSIAGGYEQYF

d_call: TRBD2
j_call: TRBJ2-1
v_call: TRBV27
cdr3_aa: CASGFSGSQDEQFF

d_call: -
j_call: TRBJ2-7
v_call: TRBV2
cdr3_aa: CASSFQGEQYF

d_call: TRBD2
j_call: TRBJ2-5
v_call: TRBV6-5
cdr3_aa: CAEALAGTPETQYF

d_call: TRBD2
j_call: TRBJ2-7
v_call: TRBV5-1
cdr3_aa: CASSLGGIKAYEQYF

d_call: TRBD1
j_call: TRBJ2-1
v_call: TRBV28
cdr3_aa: CASSRTGGGLGEQFF

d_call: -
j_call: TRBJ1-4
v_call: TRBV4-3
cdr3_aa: CASSQVGGPYGPLTNEKLFF

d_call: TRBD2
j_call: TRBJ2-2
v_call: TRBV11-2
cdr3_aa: CASSLRAGAGNTGELFF

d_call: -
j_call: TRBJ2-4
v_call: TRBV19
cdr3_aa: CASSTLETAKNIQYF